The rows below give T cell receptor beta chains drawn from one sample of a study of cytomegalovirus exposure and HLA in healthy donors. Profiled with immunoSEQ multiplex PCR; TCRdb holds only in-frame clones, not every one. Of under 140,000 clones in the sample, less than 85% were seen once. Sequencing was performed on PBMCs. These TCRs come from a man under 40 in good health and CMV-seropositive. The CDR3 runs from the conserved cysteine through the conserved F or W. Fields, in order: J gene, CDR3 length, clone size, D gene, V gene, CDR3 DNA, CDR3 protein. D genes are given only for firm matches. Only part of the rows carry a size: once, few, many, or a class if the clone is expanded.

>TRBJ2-4|14|few|.|TRBV30
TGTGCCTGGGCGGGAAGCTTAGCCAAAAACATTCAGTACTTC
CAWAGSLAKNIQYF
>TRBJ1-2|12|.|.|TRBV10-3
TGTGCCATCGGGGCCGCGATCTATAGCTACACCTTC
CAIGAAIYSYTF
>TRBJ2-6|15|.|.|TRBV6-4
TGTGCCAGCAGTGACTCCCCCGGGGGGGCCAACGTCCTGACTTTC
CASSDSPGGANVLTF
>TRBJ2-5|15|.|.|TRBV18
TGTGCCAGCTCACCACCCCTAGCGTTTCAAGAGACCCAGTACTTC
CASSPPLAFQETQYF
>TRBJ2-7|14|.|TRBD1|TRBV9
TGTGCCAGCAGCGTAGCTTCAGGGGGCGACGAGCAGTACTTC
CASSVASGGDEQYF
>TRBJ1-1|13|few|.|TRBV7-3
TGTGCCAGCAGCCCGTCAGGGTACACTGAAGCTTTCTTT
CASSPSGYTEAFF
>TRBJ2-7|13|.|.|TRBV11-2
TGTGCCAGCAGCCTCGTCCCCTCCTACGAGCAGTACTTC
CASSLVPSYEQYF
>TRBJ2-5|15|.|TRBD2|TRBV7-6
TGTGCCAGCAGCCTGGGACTAGCGGGGGTAGAGACCCAGTACTTC
CASSLGLAGVETQYF
>TRBJ2-3|16|.|.|TRBV5-4
TGTGCCAGCAGCTTGGGGGGGGGCCGTAGCACAGATACGCAGTATTTT
CASSLGGGRSTDTQYF
>TRBJ1-1|12|.|.|TRBV2
TGTGCCAGCAGTGCTGAGGGCACTGAAGCTTTCTTT
CASSAEGTEAFF
>TRBJ2-3|14|.|.|TRBV29-1
TGCAGCGTTGAATCGGGGGATGGCACAGATACGCAGTATTTT
CSVESGDGTDTQYF
>TRBJ1-5|16|.|.|TRBV28
TGTGCCAGCAGTTTAACGACAGATGGAAGCAATCAGCCCCAGCATTTT
CASSLTTDGSNQPQHF
>TRBJ2-7|15|.|TRBD1|TRBV27
TGTGCCAGCAGTTTCAACCGGGACAGGGACTACGAGCAGTACTTC
CASSFNRDRDYEQYF
>TRBJ1-5|14|once|TRBD1|TRBV28
TGTGCCAGCAGTTTAGGGTCAGGGGGACAGCCCCAGCATTTT
CASSLGSGGQPQHF
>TRBJ1-4|18|.|.|TRBV14
TGTGCCAGCAGCCAAGAGGGCCCCCTGACAGGACTTAATGAAAAACTGTTTTTT
CASSQEGPLTGLNEKLFF
>TRBJ1-3|15|.|.|TRBV6-5
TGTGCCAGCAGTTACCGTCGGAGCTCTGGAAACACCATATATTTT
CASSYRRSSGNTIYF
>TRBJ1-1|15|.|TRBD1|TRBV6-6
TGTGCCAGCAGTCAGCAGACAGGGAGGAACACTGAAGCTTTCTTT
CASSQQTGRNTEAFF
>TRBJ1-4|15|.|TRBD1|TRBV27
TGTGCCAGCAGTTTCCTCCGCAGGGGGCAGGAAAAACTGTTTTTT
CASSFLRRGQEKLFF
>TRBJ2-5|13|.|.|TRBV2
TGTGCCAGCAGTGAGGGGGGGCGGGAGACCCAGTACTTC
CASSEGGRETQYF
>TRBJ2-1|14|.|TRBD2|TRBV19
TGTGCCAGTAGTTCCGCGGGGGGTTGGGATGAGCAGTTCTTC
CASSSAGGWDEQFF
>TRBJ2-1|14|once|TRBD1|TRBV6-1
TGTGCCAGCAGCCACAGGGGGGTGGGGAATGAGCAGTTCTTC
CASSHRGVGNEQFF
>TRBJ2-7|14|.|.|TRBV7-6
TGTGCCAGCAGCTGGGCGGTTGAGGGTTCCGAGCAGTACTTC
CASSWAVEGSEQYF
>TRBJ1-5|15|.|.|TRBV9
TGTGCCAGCAGCGTAGATCCCGACAGGCGGTCGCCCCAGCATTTT
CASSVDPDRRSPQHF
>TRBJ2-1|17|.|TRBD1|TRBV18
TGTGCCAGCTCACCCTCCCCCCGGACAGGGGGCTACAATGAGCAGTTCTTC
CASSPSPRTGGYNEQFF
>TRBJ1-1|14|.|.|TRBV30
TGTGCCTGGAGTGTACGGAGGGGTGACACTGAAGCTTTCTTT
CAWSVRRGDTEAFF
>TRBJ2-7|16|.|TRBD1|TRBV28
TGTGCCAGCTCGATTACGACAGGGGGCCCTACTTACGAGCAGTACTTC
CASSITTGGPTYEQYF
>TRBJ2-6|16|.|.|TRBV4-3
TGCGCCAGCAGCCAAGATTACGGGTCTGGGGCCAACGTCCTGACTTTC
CASSQDYGSGANVLTF
>TRBJ2-1|14|.|.|TRBV13
TGTGCCAGCAGCTTAGGGTGGGACTCGAGGGAGCAGTTCTTC
CASSLGWDSREQFF
>TRBJ1-6|18|few|.|TRBV7-8
TGTGCCAGCAGCTTATTAGGACCCCAGAGTGGGAGCGCTTCACCCCTCCACTTT
CASSLLGPQSGSASPLHF
>TRBJ1-2|16|.|TRBD1|TRBV7-9
TGTGCCAGCAGCTTGCCGGACAGGCGAGTTAACTATGGCTACACCTTC
CASSLPDRRVNYGYTF
>TRBJ2-5|14|.|TRBD2|TRBV9
TGTGCCAGCAGCGTCGGGACTAGAGCCGAGACCCAGTACTTC
CASSVGTRAETQYF
>TRBJ2-1|15|.|TRBD2|TRBV6-5
TGTGCCAGCAGTCCTAGCGGGGGGTCCTACAATGAGCAGTTCTTC
CASSPSGGSYNEQFF